This T cell receptor (beta chain) was documented in a study of blood T cell repertoires in COVID-19. CDR1 and CDR2 (germline): MGHRA, YSYEKL. Trimming removed 2 bases from V and 4 bases from J; junction bases left unmatched: 6. The CDR3 is 16 residues long. Clones were sequenced by immunoSEQ multiplex PCR, and TCRdb holds only the in-frame ones, with some missing. Seen here are around 250,000 clones, approximately 90% observed once, and the top ten hold about 3%. This clonotype originated in a man aged 40-49 years who had been exposed to COVID-19. This chain uses TRBV4-1 with TRBJ2-1, with 9 nucleotides matching TRBD1. The sample consisted of PBMCs or T cells enriched from blood (not recorded which). CDR3 region: CASSQWGTGKYNEQFF. The CDR3 nucleotides are TGCGCCAGCAGCCAATGGGGGACAGGGAAATACAATGAGCAGTTCTTC.